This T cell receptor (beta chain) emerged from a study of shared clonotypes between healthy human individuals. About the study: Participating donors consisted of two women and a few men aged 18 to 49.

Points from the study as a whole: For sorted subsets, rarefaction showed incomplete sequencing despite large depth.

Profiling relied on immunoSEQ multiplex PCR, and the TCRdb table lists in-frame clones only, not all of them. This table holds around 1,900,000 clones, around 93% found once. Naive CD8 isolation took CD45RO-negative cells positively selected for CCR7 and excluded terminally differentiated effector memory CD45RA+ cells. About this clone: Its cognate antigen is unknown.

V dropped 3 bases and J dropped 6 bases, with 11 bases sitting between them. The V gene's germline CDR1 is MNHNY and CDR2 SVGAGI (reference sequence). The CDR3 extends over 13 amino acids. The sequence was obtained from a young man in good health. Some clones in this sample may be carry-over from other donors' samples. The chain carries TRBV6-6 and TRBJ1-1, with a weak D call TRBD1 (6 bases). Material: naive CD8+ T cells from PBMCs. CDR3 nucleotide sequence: TGTGCCAGCAGTTATGCACAGGGCTCTGAAGCTTTCTTT. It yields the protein CASSYAQGSEAFF.